Below, 30 T cell receptor beta chains from the same sample are listed, as sequenced in a study of cytomegalovirus exposure and HLA in healthy donors. PCR used 60 Vbeta primers and 13 Jbeta primers. Assay used: immunoSEQ multiplex PCR; TCRdb lists only in-frame clones, some missing. This sample yields some 110,000 clones, of which under 85% are seen a single time; roughly 1.2% belongs to the top ten. Sequenced material: PBMCs. These receptors were collected from a man aged 35 to 55 in good health and CMV-seronegative.

Note on this clone: The junction departs from the called germline gene at one end, perhaps through a read error. The chain has TRBV29-1 and TRBJ1-1; the D gene is possibly TRBD1 (6 bases). The germline CDR1 and CDR2 sequences are SQVTM and ANQGSEA. The CDR3 has 12 amino acids. CDR3: CSLEGGGTEAFF. The CDR3 DNA follows: TGCAGCCTTGAAGGGGGGGGCACTGAAGCTTTCTTT.

This clone was seen once. This chain links TRBV19 with TRBJ1-5; no firm D call. The CDR3 has 13 amino acids. CDR1 LNHDA and CDR2 SQIVND come from the germline V gene (reference sequence). Trimming left V 8 bases short and J 4 bases short, with 12 bases between. In nucleotides, the CDR3 is TGTGCCAGTTCTGACAAGGTTAATCAGCCCCAGCATTTT. As protein: CASSDKVNQPQHF.

The V and J genes are TRBV5-1 and TRBJ2-3; D remains unclear. V lost 0 bases and J 2 bases, leaving 10 bases between the germline ends. Germline-derived CDR1 and CDR2 are SGHRS and YFSETQ. The CDR3 runs 15 residues. CDR3 residues: CASSLARANTDTQYF. The DNA for the CDR3 is TGCGCCAGCAGCTTGGCCCGTGCGAACACAGATACGCAGTATTTT.

The J gene is TRBJ2-2, the V gene TRBV29-1, with 8 positions matching TRBD2. The V segment lost 1 base and the J segment 2 bases; nucleotides outside the gene matches: 6. Germline CDR1 is SQVTM and CDR2 is ANQGSEA. The CDR3 is made up of 16 amino acids. The CDR3 DNA follows: TGCAGCGTTGAAGTCCCTAGCGGGCTTAACACCGGGGAGCTGTTTTTT. It encodes CSVEVPSGLNTGELFF.

V gene TRBV27 combines with J gene TRBJ1-5, with unresolved D. CDR3 size: 13 residues. The V end was cut by 6 bases, the J end by 5 bases, with 11 bases between. CDR1 is MNHEY and CDR2 is SMNVEV in the germline V gene (reference sequence). CDR3 coding DNA: TGTGCCAGCAGGTCGACGGGGTATCAGCCCCAGCATTTT. Translated, it gives CASRSTGYQPQHF.

This clone was seen a handful of times. The V and J genes are TRBV18 and TRBJ1-5, with D maybe TRBD1 (5 bases). Germline V gives CDR1 KGHSH, CDR2 LQKENI. The CDR3 covers 15 residues. The V end lost 6 bases, the J end lost 2 bases, and 14 bases lay between the germline ends. The CDR3 reads CASSPSTGGNQPQHF. Here the CDR3 DNA reads TGTGCCAGCTCCCCAAGCACAGGAGGCAATCAGCCCCAGCATTTT.

In its sample, this clone was seen once. The chain is built from TRBV14 and TRBJ2-5; 7 bases are shared with TRBD2. CDR3 length: 16 residues. Germline CDR1 is SGHDN and CDR2 is FVKESK. The junction had 6 bases not matched to a gene; V was cut back by 1 base and J by 1 base. CDR3 sequence reads: CASSQGLAVAQETQYF. The CDR3 nucleotides are TGTGCCAGCAGCCAAGGGCTAGCGGTAGCCCAAGAGACCCAGTACTTC.

This chain uses TRBV14 with TRBJ2-7; TRBD1 agrees at 7 bases. The junction had 4 bases not matched to a gene; V was cut back by 8 bases and J by 6 bases. Germline CDR1 and CDR2: SGHDN and FVKESK. The CDR3 length is 11 residues. The CDR3 coding sequence is TGTGCCAGCGACAGGGCAGGCGAGCAGTACTTC. Its translation is CASDRAGEQYF.

A note on this clone: The final CDR3 position lacks the conserved phenylalanine or tryptophan, pointing to a likely read error. V gene TRBV11-2 combines with J gene TRBJ1-1; D perhaps matches TRBD1 (5 bases). The CDR3 totals 13 residues. Germline V gene sequence: CDR1 SGHAT, CDR2 FQNNGV. Trimming removed 5 bases at V and 8 bases at J, with 15 bases between. The CDR3 protein is CASSAGPTAEAFL. CDR3 in DNA: TGTGCCAGCAGCGCGGGACCTACCGCCGAAGCTTTCCTT.

The genes are TRBV19 and TRBJ1-4; unclear D gene. V lost 7 bases, J lost 8 bases, and 17 bases lay in between. The germline V gene has CDR1 LNHDA and CDR2 SQIVND (reference sequence). The CDR3 length is 14 residues. The CDR3 nucleotides are TGTGCCAGTACCCCGGACTTCAGTGAGGAAAAACTGTTTTTT. Translation gives CASTPDFSEEKLFF.

This chain links TRBV28 with TRBJ2-7; D call uncertain. There are 15 residues in the CDR3. V was trimmed by 6 bases and J by 0 bases, leaving 15 bases between them. Germline V gene sequence: CDR1 MDHEN, CDR2 SYDVKM. Here the CDR3 DNA reads TGTGCCAGCAGCACCGCAGTAATTTCCTCCTACGAGCAGTACTTC. Protein product: CASSTAVISSYEQYF.

The rearrangement links TRBV6-6 to TRBJ2-7; maybe TRBD2 (5 bases). From germline, CDR1 is MNHNY and CDR2 SVGAGI (reference sequence). The CDR3 runs to 14 residues. Trimming took off 0 bases at V and 3 bases at J, with 9 bases between the two ends. This chain's CDR3 is CASSYSTTRYEQYF. The CDR3 nucleotides are TGTGCCAGCAGTTACTCGACTACCCGCTACGAGCAGTACTTC.

This clone was recorded only once. The rearrangement uses TRBV5-1 and TRBJ2-1; TRBD2 might be the D (5 bases). CDR3 length: 14 residues. Per germline, CDR1 SGHRS and CDR2 YFSETQ. V lost 2 bases to trimming and J lost 4 bases, with 10 bases between them. The CDR3 spells CASSFGGPYNEQFF. The CDR3 bases are TGCGCCAGCAGCTTTGGCGGGCCTTACAATGAGCAGTTCTTC.

V gene TRBV29-1 combines with J gene TRBJ2-3, with 8 positions matching TRBD1. Trimming took 8 bases from V and 2 from J; bases not matched to a gene: 12. The CDR3 spans 15 residues. CDR1 SQVTM and CDR2 ANQGSEA come from the germline V gene. The CDR3 is CSYKGDRSFTDTQYF. CDR3 DNA sequence: TGCAGCTACAAAGGGGACAGGAGTTTCACAGATACGCAGTATTTT.

This clone was seen a handful of times. The chain has TRBV19 and TRBJ1-1; 9 bases map to TRBD1. Germline V gene lookup returns CDR1 LNHDA and CDR2 SQIVND (reference sequence). After removal of 3 bases from V and 4 bases from J, the junction contained 6 bases not matched to a gene. The length of the CDR3 is 15 residues. The CDR3 protein is CASSIGQGSITEAFF. CDR3 DNA: TGTGCCAGTAGTATCGGACAGGGGTCGATCACTGAAGCTTTCTTT.

The chain couples TRBV4-1 to TRBJ2-3; TRBD1 aligns across 7 bases. Trimming at V came to 0 bases and at J to 1 base, leaving 7 bases not matched to a gene. Germline loops: CDR1 MGHRA, CDR2 YSYEKL. This CDR3 is 17 amino acids long. DNA for the CDR3: TGCGCCAGCAGCCAAGATCCCGCAGGGGGACGCACAGATACGCAGTATTTT. It is translated as CASSQDPAGGRTDTQYF.

V gene TRBV6-6 combines with J gene TRBJ1-2; no clear D gene. The germline V gene encodes CDR1 MNHNY and CDR2 SVGAGI (reference sequence). CDR3 size: 13 residues. The germline V and J ends were trimmed by 8 bases and 1 base, with 11 bases remaining between them. CDR3 DNA: TGTGCCAGCCTGGGCCCCCATAACTATGGCTACACCTTC. It encodes CASLGPHNYGYTF.

Only one count was recorded for this clone. The chain combines TRBV7-3 with TRBJ1-1, with TRBD1 matching 8 bases. CDR1 and CDR2 from the germline V gene are SGHTA and FQGTGA. V was pared by 0 bases and J by 8 bases, with 11 bases of the junction left unmatched. This CDR3 is built from 16 residues. This chain's CDR3 is CASSLTGRTGSSEAFF. CDR3 in DNA: TGTGCCAGCAGCTTAACAGGGAGGACAGGGTCTTCGGAAGCTTTCTTT.

This clone was seen once. The chain has TRBV27 and TRBJ2-1; 9 nucleotides line up with TRBD2. The germline V gene encodes CDR1 MNHEY and CDR2 SMNVEV (reference sequence). CDR3 length: 15 amino acids. Losses at the gene ends were 7 bases for V and 0 bases for J; bases not matched to a gene: 4. The CDR3: CASKAGGFSYNEQFF. The CDR3 DNA reads TGTGCCAGCAAAGCGGGGGGCTTCTCCTACAATGAGCAGTTCTTC.

This chain connects TRBV28 to TRBJ2-5; tentative D call: TRBD1 (6 bases). Germline assignment: CDR1 MDHEN and CDR2 SYDVKM. The CDR3 spans 12 residues. V lost 4 bases to trimming and J lost 3 bases, with 6 bases between them. The CDR3: CASSWTEETQYF. CDR3 coding DNA: TGTGCCAGCAGTTGGACAGAAGAGACCCAGTACTTC.

The chain links TRBV11-3 to TRBJ2-5, with 7 bases identical to TRBD1. CDR1 SGHNT and CDR2 YENEEA come from the germline V gene. The CDR3 has 15 residues. Trimming removed 3 bases from V and 3 bases from J; junction bases left unmatched: 7. The CDR3 DNA reads as TGTGCCAGCAGCTTGACGGGACAGCAGAAAGAGACCCAGTACTTC. It codes for CASSLTGQQKETQYF.

This chain connects TRBV5-6 to TRBJ2-7; TRBD1 aligns across 11 bases. V shed 7 bases, J shed 3 bases, and the junction held 9 bases outside the gene matches. Per the germline V gene, CDR1 is SGHDT and CDR2 is YYEEEE. The CDR3 covers 15 residues. For the CDR3, the DNA is TGTGCCAGCGGATATGGAGGGACAGGGGGCTACGAGCAGTACTTC. Translation gives CASGYGGTGGYEQYF.

The sample holds a few counts of this clone. The chain has TRBV2 and TRBJ1-1; the D gene is possibly TRBD1 (6 bases). CDR3 length: 15 residues. With 6 bases removed from V and 1 base from J, the gap between germline ends came to 15 bases. CDR1 and CDR2 from the germline V gene are SNHLY and FYNNEI. CDR3 loop: CASRPRGLQNTEAFF. In nucleotides, the CDR3 is TGTGCCAGCAGACCCAGGGGCCTTCAGAACACTGAAGCTTTCTTT.

V usage is TRBV10-1 and J usage is TRBJ1-1; 9 positions agree with TRBD1. Trimming removed 3 bases from V and 1 base from J; junction bases left unmatched: 6. Germline V gives CDR1 WNHNN, CDR2 SYGVQD (reference sequence). The CDR3 is made up of 16 amino acids. The CDR3 loop reads CASSERTGARNTEAFF. The CDR3 bases are TGCGCCAGCAGTGAACGGACAGGGGCACGGAACACTGAAGCTTTCTTT.

J is TRBJ2-3 and V is TRBV4-3; D unresolved. The CDR3 extends over 14 amino acids. In germline, CDR1 is LGHNA, CDR2 YSLEER. Trimming took off 1 base at V and 4 bases at J, with 9 bases between the two ends. Written as DNA, the CDR3 is TGCGCCAGCAGCCAAGGGCAGCGTTCAGATACGCAGTATTTT. Amino acid sequence: CASSQGQRSDTQYF.

Written as DNA, the CDR3 is TGTGCCAGCAGCCGACAGGGGGTTACTTCCTACGAGCAGTACTTC. Translating it yields CASSRQGVTSYEQYF. This chain joins TRBV6-6 and TRBJ2-7; 9 nucleotides align to TRBD1. Trimming took 6 bases from V and 1 from J; bases not matched to a gene: 7. The CDR3 runs to 15 residues. Germline V lookup: CDR1 MNHNY, CDR2 SVGAGI (reference sequence).

The chain combines TRBV11-2 with TRBJ2-1, with TRBD2 matching over 7 bases. Germline V gene data show CDR1 as SGHAT and CDR2 as FQNNGV. This CDR3 region has 15 residues. Losses at the gene ends were 5 bases for V and 0 bases for J; bases not matched to a gene: 4. The CDR3 DNA is TGTGCCAGCAGCGTAAGCGGGGCCTCCTACAATGAGCAGTTCTTC. It yields the protein CASSVSGASYNEQFF.

This chain uses TRBV6-4 with TRBJ1-5, with D possibly TRBD1 on 5 matching bases. Trimming took 4 bases from V and 5 from J, leaving 9 bases between them. Germline V gives CDR1 MRHNA, CDR2 SNTAGT. This CDR3 has 13 residues. The CDR3 bases are TGTGCCAGCAGTGTGCAGGGTGATCAGCCCCAGCATTTT. This gives the protein CASSVQGDQPQHF.

The chain combines TRBV29-1 with TRBJ2-3; the match to TRBD2 covers 10 bases. Trimming removed 3 bases from V and 2 bases from J; junction bases left unmatched: 2. Per germline, CDR1 SQVTM and CDR2 ANQGSEA. The CDR3 consists of 14 residues. Here the CDR3 DNA reads TGCAGCGTTGAGACTAGCGGGTTCACAGATACGCAGTATTTT. Protein: CSVETSGFTDTQYF.

The gene calls are TRBV27 and TRBJ2-7; TRBD2 agrees at 11 bases. Germline CDR1 reads MNHEY; CDR2 reads SMNVEV (reference sequence). The CDR3 contains 17 residues. V gave up 3 bases and J gave up 0 bases; unmatched junction bases: 7. CDR3 loop: CASSFSNLAGGSYEQYF. CDR3 in DNA: TGTGCCAGCAGTTTCTCCAATCTAGCGGGAGGCTCCTACGAGCAGTACTTC.